The clone carrying this T cell receptor beta chain was counted ten times or more. Genomic DNA served as the source from which two-round multiplex PCR generated TCR beta CDR3 amplicons. TRBV and TRBJ genes each had their own specific primers in first-round PCR. TCRdb re-called the multiplex PCR reads with MiXCR, one entry per CDR3 protein. The repertoire consists of 10,000 to 15,000 distinct CDR3 sequences, with approximately 40% occurring once and the leading ten covering about 44%. Deletions cut 0 bases from V and 15 bases from J, with 9 bases between. CDR1 and CDR2 (germline): SEHNR, FQNEAQ (reference sequence). The CDR3 contains 12 residues. This sample was included in a study of prognosis after radiotherapy for stage I lung cancer. Study-wide context: Among the non-small cell lung cancer patients, all were considered medically inoperable.

The sequencing here drew on PBMCs, taken before or after stereotactic body radiation therapy (not recorded which). The origin of this receptor is a donor of 50 years or more with non-small cell lung cancer. This chain uses TRBV7-9 with TRBJ1-6; D is uncertain. The DNA for the CDR3 is TGTGCCAGCAGCTTAGCGGGGAATGACCTCCACTTT. This sequence encodes CASSLAGNDLHF.